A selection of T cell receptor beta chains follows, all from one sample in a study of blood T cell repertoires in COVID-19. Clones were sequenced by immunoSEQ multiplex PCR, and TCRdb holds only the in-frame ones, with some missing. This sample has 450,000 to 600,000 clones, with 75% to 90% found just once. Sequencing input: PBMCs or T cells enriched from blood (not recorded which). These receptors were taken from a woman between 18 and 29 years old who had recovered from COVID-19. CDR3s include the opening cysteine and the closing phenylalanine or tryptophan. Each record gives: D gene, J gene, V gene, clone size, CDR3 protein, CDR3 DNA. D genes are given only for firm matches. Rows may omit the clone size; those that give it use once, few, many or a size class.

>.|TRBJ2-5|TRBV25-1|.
CASSDWVGGETQYF
TGTGCCAGCAGTGATTGGGTCGGGGGAGAGACCCAGTACTTC
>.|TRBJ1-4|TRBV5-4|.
CASSFDSTATNEKLFF
TGTGCCAGCAGCTTCGACAGTACTGCAACTAATGAAAAACTGTTTTTT
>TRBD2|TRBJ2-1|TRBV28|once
CASIKGTSGGAGYNEQFF
TGTGCCAGCATCAAAGGGACTAGCGGGGGGGCGGGCTACAATGAGCAGTTCTTC
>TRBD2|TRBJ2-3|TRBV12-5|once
CASTGTSGGPATDTQYF
TGTGCTAGTACTGGGACTAGCGGGGGGCCGGCTACAGATACGCAGTATTTT
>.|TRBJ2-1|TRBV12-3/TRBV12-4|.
CASSHLTGEQFF
TGTGCCAGCAGTCATCTCACAGGGGAGCAGTTCTTC
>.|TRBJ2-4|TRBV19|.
CASRPRGKNIQYF
TGTGCCAGTAGGCCTCGGGGCAAAAACATTCAGTACTTC
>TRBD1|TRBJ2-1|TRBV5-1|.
CASSFTPTGGLTYNEQFF
TGCGCCAGCAGCTTTACACCGACAGGGGGGCTTACATACAATGAGCAGTTCTTC
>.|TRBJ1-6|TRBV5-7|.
CASSLFIYTGTYNSPLHF
TGTGCCAGCAGCTTGTTCATCTATACAGGGACCTATAATTCACCCCTCCACTTT
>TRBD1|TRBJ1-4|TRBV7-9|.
CASSLTGGINEKLFF
TGTGCCAGCAGCCTCACAGGGGGAATAAATGAAAAACTGTTTTTT
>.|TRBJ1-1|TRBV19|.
CASSMDRQLNTEAFF
TGTGCCAGTAGTATGGATCGACAGCTGAACACTGAAGCTTTCTTT
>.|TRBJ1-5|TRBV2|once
CASKGGLSNQPQHF
TGTGCCAGCAAGGGAGGTTTAAGCAATCAGCCCCAGCATTTT
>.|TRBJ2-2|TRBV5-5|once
CASSWDTDTGELFF
TGTGCCAGCAGCTGGGACACTGACACCGGGGAGCTGTTTTTT
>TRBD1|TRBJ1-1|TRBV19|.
CASSPSTGMGTEAFF
TGTGCCAGTAGTCCCTCGACAGGGATGGGCACTGAAGCTTTCTTT
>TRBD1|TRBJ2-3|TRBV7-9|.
CASSPIQGIGTDTQYF
TGTGCCAGCAGCCCGATACAGGGGATCGGCACAGATACGCAGTATTTT
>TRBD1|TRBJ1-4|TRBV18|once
CASSPGEDREGKLFF
TGTGCCAGCTCCCCCGGGGAGGACAGGGAAGGAAAACTGTTTTTT
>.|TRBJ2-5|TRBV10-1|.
CASSPSSGIETQYF
TGCGCCAGCAGCCCCTCAAGCGGTATAGAGACCCAGTACTTC
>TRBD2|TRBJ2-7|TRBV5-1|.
CASSVLSGGAAPYEQYF
TGCGCCAGCAGCGTCCTTAGCGGGGGGGCAGCCCCCTACGAGCAGTACTTC
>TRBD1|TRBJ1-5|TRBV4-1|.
CASSLLTGGQNQPQHF
TGCGCCAGCAGCCTACTCACAGGGGGCCAGAATCAGCCCCAGCATTTT
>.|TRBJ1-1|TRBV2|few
CASSEQGIGNTEAFF
TGTGCCAGCAGCGAACAGGGAATAGGGAACACTGAAGCTTTCTTT
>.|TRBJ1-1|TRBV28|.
CASISPNTEAFF
TGTGCCAGCATATCCCCGAACACTGAAGCTTTCTTT
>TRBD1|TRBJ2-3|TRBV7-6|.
CASSPGPGQGSTDTQYF
TGTGCCAGCAGCCCAGGACCGGGACAGGGGAGCACAGATACGCAGTATTTT
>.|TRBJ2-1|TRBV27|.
CASSLSLTRLLSNEQFF
TGTGCCAGCAGTTTATCCCTTACTAGGCTGTTAAGTAATGAGCAGTTCTTC
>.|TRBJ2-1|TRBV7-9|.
CASSLLENEQFF
TGTGCCAGCAGCTTATTAGAGAATGAGCAGTTCTTC
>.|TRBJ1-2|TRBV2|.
CASSREGRGYTF
TGTGCCAGCAGTAGGGAGGGACGCGGCTACACCTTC
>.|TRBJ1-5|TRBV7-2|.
CASSYDPQNDQPQHF
TGTGCCAGCAGCTATGATCCACAGAACGATCAGCCCCAGCATTTT
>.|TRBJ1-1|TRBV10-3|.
CAISSGRMTNTEAFF
TGTGCCATCAGCTCAGGGAGGATGACGAACACTGAAGCTTTCTTT
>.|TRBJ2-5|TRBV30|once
CAWRVRDSQETQYF
TGTGCCTGGAGGGTGAGGGACTCCCAAGAGACCCAGTACTTC
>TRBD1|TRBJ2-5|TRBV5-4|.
CASSYGQGAQETQYF
TGTGCCAGCAGCTACGGACAGGGGGCACAAGAGACCCAGTACTTC
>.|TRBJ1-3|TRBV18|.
CASSPGGSGDTIYF
TGTGCCAGCTCACCGGGGGGTTCCGGGGACACCATATATTTT
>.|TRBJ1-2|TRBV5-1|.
CASGSSGAWEGYTF
TGCGCCAGCGGATCCTCGGGAGCCTGGGAGGGCTACACCTTC
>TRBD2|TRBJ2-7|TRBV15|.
CATSRARGGDNSYEQYF
TGTGCCACCAGCAGAGCTCGCGGGGGTGATAACTCCTACGAGCAGTACTTC
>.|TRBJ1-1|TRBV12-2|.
CASPPKDRSLVSNTEAFF
TGTGCAAGTCCCCCCAAGGACAGGTCCCTTGTATCGAACACTGAAGCTTTCTTT
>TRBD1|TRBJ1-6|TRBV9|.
CASSSRGQNNSPLHF
TGTGCCAGCAGCTCGCGGGGACAGAATAATTCACCCCTCCACTTT
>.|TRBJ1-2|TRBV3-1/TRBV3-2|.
CASSQGIYGYTF
TGTGCCAGCAGCCAGGGCATTTATGGCTACACCTTC
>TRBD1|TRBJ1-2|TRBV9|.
CASSVTGQGSLYGYTF
TGTGCCAGCAGCGTCACTGGACAGGGGTCCCTCTATGGCTACACCTTC
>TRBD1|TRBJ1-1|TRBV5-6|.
CASSPRDRQTEAFF
TGTGCCAGCAGCCCGCGGGACAGACAAACTGAAGCTTTCTTT
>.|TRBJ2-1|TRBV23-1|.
CALSRAYNEQFF
TGCGCCTTAAGCAGGGCCTACAATGAGCAGTTCTTC
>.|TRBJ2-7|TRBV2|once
CASTESPSSYEQYF
TGTGCCAGCACGGAGTCCCCGAGCTCCTACGAGCAGTACTTC
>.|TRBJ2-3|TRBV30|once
CAWSVLPSDTQYF
TGTGCCTGGAGTGTACTGCCCTCAGATACGCAGTATTTT
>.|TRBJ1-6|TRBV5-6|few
CASSLSISPLHF
TGTGCCAGCAGCTTAAGCATCTCACCCCTCCACTTT
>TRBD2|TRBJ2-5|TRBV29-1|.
CSVDASGQQETQYF
TGCAGCGTTGATGCTAGCGGGCAACAAGAGACCCAGTACTTC
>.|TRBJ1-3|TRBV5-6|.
CASSLRAGVGNTIYF
TGTGCCAGCAGCTTGAGGGCAGGGGTTGGAAACACCATATATTTT
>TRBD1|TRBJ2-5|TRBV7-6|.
CASSPGQLQETQYF
TGTGCCAGCAGCCCGGGACAGCTACAAGAGACCCAGTACTTC